The clone carrying this T cell receptor beta chain was picked up a small number of times. Its antigen is unknown. The read gets to within 3 residues of the CDR3 end, and the germline J gene fills in the rest. Diagnosis required reduced IgG, IgA and/or IgM with specific antibody deficiency. For at least one year, all CVID subjects received replacement immunoglobulin. The sample comes from a study of T cell clonality in common variable immunodeficiency. Libraries were prepared by immunoSEQ multiplex PCR; TCRdb keeps only in-frame clonotypes and omits some of them. The sample was found to contain fewer than 9,500 clones, and every one recurs. V lost 3 bases and J lost 8, with 17 bases in between. This CDR3 comprises 15 residues. Germline V gene sequence: CDR1 GTSNPN, CDR2 SVGIG (reference sequence). Overall study results and limits: Reportedly, TCR beta sequences from common variable immunodeficiency showed fewer deletions and N-nucleotide insertions.

Sequencing was performed on peripheral blood mononuclear cells. The clonotype originates from a human donor with common variable immunodeficiency. The chain uses TRBV30 and TRBJ1-6; D is perhaps TRBD1 (6 bases). CDR3 residues: CAWSQDRLPDSPLHF. The DNA read from the CDR3 is TGTGCCTGGAGCCAAGACAGGTTGCCGGATTCACCC.